This T cell receptor beta chain was sequenced in a study of beta chain features in type 1 diabetes. Study-level points and caveats: Insertions were fewer and deletions more numerous at VDJ junctions in type 1 diabetes patients. The naive, central memory and Treg TCRB repertoires looked more alike in patients than they did in healthy donors.

The V end lost 0 bases, the J end lost 4 bases, and 3 bases lay between the germline ends. The CDR3 runs 11 residues. CDR1 is DFQATT and CDR2 is SNEGSKA in the germline V gene (reference sequence). Since all of the isolated RNA was reverse transcribed, expressed TCRB transcripts were what got sequenced. Profiling relied on immunoSEQ multiplex PCR, and the TCRdb table lists in-frame clones only, not all of them. This table holds 310,000 or so clones, 11% found once. The authors took one heparinised blood draw, averaging approximately 120 mL, from each donor. On this clone itself: No antigen is known for it.

This clonotype originated in a woman aged 25 to 39 in good health. Sequenced material: naive CD4+ T cells from blood. The chain couples TRBV20-1 to TRBJ2-5; D is ambiguous. CDR3: CSARDLETQYF. The DNA for the CDR3 is TGCAGTGCTAGAGATCTAGAGACCCAGTACTTC.